This TCR beta chain comes out of a study of blood T cells in healthy people across ages. Together with a sample-barcoded 5' primer, a J-beta primer mix was included in a second PCR lasting about 6 to 11 cycles. The authors tagged each cDNA molecule using a template-switch adaptor with 12 random nucleotides. TCRdb re-called the 5' RACE reads through MiXCR, storing one row per CDR3 protein. The data show approximately 940,000 distinct CDR3 sequences, 40% to 60% seen once. General study findings and limits: Long-lived donors exceeded aged donors in naive CD4+ cells and diversity.

Researchers collected ten milliliters of peripheral blood from every single donor. In germline, CDR1 is LGHNA, CDR2 YNFKEQ. The CDR3 covers 17 residues. V lost 0 bases to trimming and J lost 1 base, with 15 bases between them. This clonotype was detected only a few times. The antigen is not known. The source of this sequence is a man aged 25 to 45 in good health. The chain recombines TRBV4-2 with TRBJ1-1, with a weak D call TRBD1 (5 bases). Sequencing was performed on blood. The CDR3 coding sequence is TGTGCCAGCAGCCAAGATGGTATAGGGACGGCGAACACTGAAGCTTTCTTT. This gives the protein CASSQDGIGTANTEAFF.